The source of this T cell receptor beta chain is a study of cytomegalovirus exposure and HLA in healthy donors (dated by TCRdb to about 2017). For the wider study: An earlier analysis of several hundred of the donors reported under 300 Gb of sequence data and 117 million unique TCR beta sequences obtained from approximately 180 million T cells. Roughly 300 gigabases of sequencing data and around 90 million unique TCR sequences made up an early release that covered about 640 HLA-typed donors. Of the 300 to 450 genotyped donors, over 70% fell in the genetic ancestry cluster associated with self-reported Caucasian donors. The study aimed to test whether signatures of past pathogen exposure could be identified by cataloging public T cell receptors. The study profiled the T cell repertoires of 550 to 700 subjects by immunosequencing and related them to cytomegalovirus serostatus. A separate validation cohort of 100 to 150 different subjects was used in addition to the 666-subject first cohort. High-throughput TCR immunosequencing, statistical association of individual TCRs with disease status, and machine learning were combined to predict cytomegalovirus infection status. In a later analysis, previously published TCR beta repertoires from 670 or so donors were re-analyzed and high-resolution HLA genotyping was added so that TCR occurrence patterns could be studied. The later analysis used no new phenotypic data to find candidate immune exposures, relying instead on TCR beta sequences and their occurrence across donors. In an earlier analysis of 587 of the donors, high-throughput TCR beta sequencing was used to judge whether each TCR beta V gene segment behaved as functional or pseudogenic. Alongside the repertoire data, information on donor age, sex, ethnicity and CMV serostatus was compiled. In a later genetic analysis, genome-wide SNP genotypes for about 55% of the roughly 670 donors were used, and that subset was treated as a discovery cohort. All discovery cohort repertoires had been generated on a single sequencing platform. HLA typing covered class I and class II loci at four-digit resolution. The number of donors typed differed by locus, with roughly 629-640 for A, B, C, DRB1 and DQB1, around 500 for DQA1, about 610 for DPA1, and under 490 for DPB1. Because of strong linkage in the cohort, roughly five DR-DQ haplotypes were treated as single units for association and clustering. Across 300 to 400 genotyped donors of the cohort, an average of approximately 220,000 unique TCR beta nucleotide sequences per donor were sequenced, and approximately 17% of those sequences were non-productive.

The library was generated by the immunoSEQ multiplex PCR assay. A mixture of 60 forward primers for TCR Vbeta segments and 13 reverse primers for TCR Jbeta segments was used in the multiplex PCR. The CDR3 region of rearranged TCR beta genes was amplified from genomic DNA with a multiplex PCR assay. On the Illumina HiSeq System, the amplified TCR beta libraries were sequenced as 87-base-pair reads. The study's own analysis went as follows. A later analysis tallied around 80 million unique TCR beta chains across the 660 or so repertoires, and approximately 12 million of those chains were shared by two or more donors. To remove PCR and sequencing errors, raw reads were error-corrected and collapsed into unique sequences using a nearest-neighbor algorithm that merged closely related sequences. V, D and J gene segments were assigned by aligning CDR3 sequences to IMGT reference sequences. For a sequence to be retained, a match of at least six nucleotides was required to both a V gene segment and a J gene segment. A rearrangement counted as productive if the CDR3 had no stop codons and remained in frame with V and J, and every other rearrangement counted as non-productive. Following IMGT convention, CDR3 was defined as the stretch from the second conserved V-encoded cysteine up to the conserved J-encoded phenylalanine. Sequences without an unambiguous match to a single V gene segment were excluded from the earlier analysis of almost 600 of the donors. In an earlier analysis of several hundred of the donors, V segments were called functional above 56.7% productive rearrangements and were called segregating when the between-donor standard deviation exceeded 5%. A statistical classification framework was built for diagnosing cytomegalovirus status from the catalog of TCR beta chain sequences. A later analysis assigned V and J genes by comparing TCR nucleotide sequences with IMGT/GENE-DB human TR gene sequences. Using the TCRdist pipeline, a later analysis assigned CDR3 sequences along with most-parsimonious VDJ recombination scenarios. A later analysis defined each TCR beta chain by its CDR3 amino acid sequence plus V-gene family, and excluded reads lacking a unique V-gene family. A later analysis removed 550 to 700 highly shared, low-generation-probability nucleotide sequences to deal with suspected cross-contamination and a sequencing artifact. In a later analysis, a clonal expansion index for each public chain was calculated from normalized within-repertoire ranks of inferred template counts. A later analysis computed generation probabilities with a VDJ recombination model fitted to out-of-frame rearrangements, and checked the results against IGoR. A later analysis scored TCR-TCR, TCR-HLA and TCR-CMV co-occurrence with hypergeometric tests, applying a repertoire-size bias correction to TCR pairs. To estimate false discovery rates, a later analysis permuted the HLA or CMV assignments 20 times. A later analysis grouped co-occurring TCRs with DBSCAN, adding TCRdist sequence similarity when clustering within HLA-allele-positive subsets. Repertoires with fewer than 30,000 or more than 120,000 public chains were left out of co-occurrence clustering, as were about 5 repertoires with anomalous nucleotide sharing. TCRdb took over this immuneACCESS table, retaining in-frame rearrangements with V and J assigned. Such tables are incomplete; in checked studies, under half of the missing clones stem from an unresolved V gene, and the remainder is unexplained. V and J calls and clone size are given by that table; D and trimming were obtained from the DNA. For this sample there are about 200,000 clones; roughly four fifths appear just once. In total, the top ten clones hold 0.098% of the sample.

Comment on this clone: Which antigen it targets is not known. Base qualities were left out, and no much larger clone turns up one base away.

Broad study findings and their caveats: The authors suggested that the approach could potentially be generalized to other disease states and immunological phenotypes. Correlated functional status among segregating V segments might reflect linkage disequilibrium, but an unknown experimental factor could not be ruled out. In a later analysis, around 17,000 TCR beta sequences were associated with specific HLA alleles at a false discovery rate of 0.05. A further reported finding was that TCR beta sequences accurately predicted the HLA-A and HLA-B alleles for most subjects in the first cohort. Some IMGT-functional V segments, including TRBV6-2 and TRBV6-3, could not be told apart with the 87-base-pair reads, so those segments were excluded. CMV serostatus was the only immune exposure information available for the cohort. Compared with the roughly 670-donor mean, donors in an Asian-associated ancestry cluster had fewer N-insertions in productive TCRs, according to a later genetic analysis. HLA typing was unavailable for some donors at each locus, so association tests used only the typed subset. Broadly in line with IMGT annotations, most TCR beta V segments showed up in productive rearrangements about 90% or about 30% of the time in an earlier analysis of 587 of the donors. In a later analysis, TCR association rates were found to vary across HLA loci, with the most associated TCRs seen for DRB1 alleles and the fewest for HLA-C alleles. The classifier was reported to diagnose cytomegalovirus status with high specificity and sensitivity in both the original and validation cohorts. In this cohort, only TCR beta chains were sequenced, and detectable features were limited by the absence of alpha or paired-chain data. Approximately 16 rarely observed V segments, including chromosome 9 orphons, were excluded from the earlier analysis of approximately 500 of the donors because counts were too low. The study gave a list of about 150 TCR beta chains associated with cytomegalovirus. In a later genetic analysis, a missense DCLRE1C variant was associated with V-gene and J-gene trimming of TCR beta chains, and the association was replicated in an independent cohort. In a later analysis, HLA-associated TCR beta chains showed more clonal expansion and lower generation probabilities than non-associated chains that were equally common. Strong co-occurrence of HLA alleles, especially DR and DQ, made assigning TCR associations to individual alleles difficult. The presence/absence analyses assumed that sequencing depth was roughly uniform across donors, and that assumption may not be true. Three of the identified cytomegalovirus-associated TCR beta chains were confirmed in vitro to be specific for cytomegalovirus antigens. A cluster of highly shared sequence variants was judged likely to represent a technical artifact of the sequencing pipeline. According to a later analysis, parvovirus B19, influenza, CMV and Epstein-Barr virus appeared linked to several top co-occurrence clusters. While some public TCRs were present in many individuals, most TCR sequences turned up only very rarely across donors. In a later analysis, most CMV-associated TCR beta chains were found to appear HLA-restricted, with HLA associations seemingly driven largely by CMV exposure.

The CDR3 covers 15 residues, taking in both the cysteine and the phenylalanine. The sequence is cut down to CDR3 DNA, 45 bases in frame from base 1. CDR1 and CDR2 are read off the germline V gene as LGHNA and YNFKEQ. The V end loses 0 bases and the J end loses 6 bases, and a stretch of 12 bases separates them. The cohort comprised 666 healthy bone marrow donors. All cohort members were sampled while nominally healthy, although unrecorded immune exposures were likely present. The donor tested CMV seronegative and was one of the 352 seronegative cohort members. Each donor provided a peripheral blood sample, and peripheral blood mononuclear cells were used for TCR beta sequencing. The Qiagen DNeasy Blood Extraction Kit was used to extract genomic DNA from the blood cell samples.

Here the chain combines TRBV4-2 and TRBJ1-5; perhaps TRBD1 is the D gene, with 5 bases matching. The sequenced sample consisted of PBMCs. This sequence originates from a boy between 2 and 15 years old in good health and CMV-seronegative. The CDR3 region has the sequence CASSQDLGGPQPQHF. The nucleotides are TGTGCCAGCAGCCAAGATTTGGGGGGACCTCAGCCCCAGCATTTT.